This T cell receptor (beta chain) was identified in a study of T cells in women clearing cervical HPV infection. Profiling relied on immunoSEQ multiplex PCR, and the TCRdb table lists in-frame clones only, not all of them. Recorded here are roughly 28,000 clones; the top ten clones represent over 8.5%. All participants had a single incident cervical HPV16 infection, and prevalent HPV16 infections were excluded. The germline CDR1 and CDR2 sequences are SGHTA and FQGTGA. CDR3 length equals 15 residues. The V end was cut by 4 bases, the J end by 5 bases, with 15 bases between. In regard to this clone: What it binds is unknown. Read data end 3 residues before the CDR3 end; the end is taken from the germline J gene.

Study conclusions and caveats: CIN3+ cases had significantly higher TCR repertoire richness than controls, but evenness did not differ. Cases carried less TRBV6-7 than controls: about 0.1% versus 0.15%.

Sequencing was performed on blood buffy coat. This receptor was obtained from a woman between 18 and 70 years old with a cervical HPV16 infection that either progressed to CIN3+ or cleared (not recorded which). The chain couples TRBV7-3 to TRBJ2-1; possibly TRBD1 for D (6 bases). The CDR3 spells CASSSTGMRNNEQFF. The covered CDR3 bases are TGTGCCAGCAGCTCCACAGGGATGAGGAACAATGAG.